The 30 T cell receptor beta chains reported below all come from one sample, sequenced in a study of T cell responses to AZD1222 COVID-19 vaccine. The data were produced by immunoSEQ multiplex PCR, yet TCRdb's version contains in-frame clones alone and is incomplete. Among 45,000 to 55,000 clones listed, around 84% were seen once. The input for sequencing was peripheral blood, taken on day 0 of AZD1222 vaccination. The receptors were sampled from an adult in good health.

A single count supports this clone. This chain uses TRBV7-8 with TRBJ1-5; 7 bases line up with TRBD1. The CDR3 length is 18 residues. Germline V gene lookup returns CDR1 SGHVS and CDR2 FQNEAQ. J lost 3 bases, V lost 1 base, and 12 bases had no gene match. This CDR3 reads CASSLDRRDRVSNQPQHF. DNA for the CDR3: TGTGCCAGCAGCTTAGATCGAAGAGACAGGGTTTCCAATCAGCCCCAGCATTTT. The whole variable domain, remainder taken from reference TRBV7-8 and TRBJ1-5, is GAGVSQSPRYKVAKRGQDVALRCDPISGHVSLFWYQQALGQGPEFLTYFQNEAQLDKSGLPSDRFFAERPEGSVSTLKIQRTQQEDSAVYLCASSLDRRDRVSNQPQHFGDGTRLSIL.

This clone appeared once. The chain joins TRBV4-2 to TRBJ2-7, with a weak D call TRBD2 (6 bases). Germline assignment: CDR1 LGHNA and CDR2 YNFKEQ. V was cut by 0 bases and J by 1 base, with 13 bases left in between. This CDR3 spans 16 amino acids. Here the CDR3 reads CASSQERAGDSYEQYF. In DNA, the CDR3 is TGTGCCAGCAGCCAAGAACGAGCGGGTGATTCCTACGAGCAGTACTTC.

Written as DNA, the CDR3 is TGTGCCAGCAGAACGGGTGTCGGCACTGAAGCTTTCTTT. The encoded protein is CASRTGVGTEAFF. The V and J genes are TRBV7-9 and TRBJ1-1; D remains unclear. Germline lookup yields CDR1 SEHNR and CDR2 FQNEAQ (reference sequence). V lost 6 bases to trimming and J lost 4 bases, with 12 bases between them. This CDR3 has 13 amino acids.

V and J are TRBV19 and TRBJ1-6, with D hard to call. V lost 3 bases and J 0 bases, leaving 15 bases between the germline ends. CDR1 LNHDA and CDR2 SQIVND come from the germline V gene (reference sequence). The CDR3 totals 18 residues. The CDR3 DNA follows: TGTGCCAGTAGTATGCGCGGAGGAAGAAGCTCCTATAATTCACCCCTCCACTTT. It translates to CASSMRGGRSSYNSPLHF.

This clone was seen only once. The chain uses TRBV29-1 and TRBJ1-1; the match to TRBD1 covers 7 bases. This CDR3 is 13 amino acids long. Germline assignment: CDR1 SQVTM and CDR2 ANQGSEA. V was pared by 4 bases and J by 10 bases, with 12 bases of the junction left unmatched. The CDR3 DNA reads TGCAGCGTTGGGCAGGGGGGAAGAGCAGGAGCTTTCTTT. Protein: CSVGQGGRAGAFF.

By sample share, this clone is medium-sized. The chain has TRBV25-1 and TRBJ1-2; D is undetermined. The CDR3 contains 15 residues. V was pared by 2 bases and J by 4 bases, with 14 bases between. Germline V gene data show CDR1 as MGHDK and CDR2 as SYGVNS. DNA for the CDR3: TGTGCCAGCAGTGAAGGGCTCGGTTCCTCCTATGGCTACACCTTC. This gives the protein CASSEGLGSSYGYTF.

The V gene is TRBV14, the J gene TRBJ1-4; TRBD1 aligns across 10 bases. Trimming removed 4 bases from V and 8 bases from J; junction bases left unmatched: 10. The CDR3 loop spans 16 amino acids. Germline assignment: CDR1 SGHDN and CDR2 FVKESK. Here the CDR3 reads CASSRVVTGGREKLFF. In nucleotides, the CDR3 is TGTGCCAGCAGCCGCGTTGTGACAGGGGGCCGCGAAAAACTGTTTTTT.

The chain has TRBV2 and TRBJ1-5; a weak D match, TRBD1 (5 bases). The germline gives CDR1 SNHLY, CDR2 FYNNEI. This CDR3 has 15 residues. Trimming removed 4 bases at V and 3 bases at J, with 13 bases between. CDR3 residues: CASSVYETVNQPQHF. In DNA form, the CDR3 reads TGTGCCAGCAGTGTATATGAGACAGTCAATCAGCCCCAGCATTTT.

The gene calls are TRBV6-2 or TRBV6-3 and TRBJ1-6; D is ambiguous. The ends were cut back, 5 bases at V and 7 bases at J, with 9 bases in the middle. CDR1 MNHEY and CDR2 SVGEGT come from the germline V gene. The CDR3 is 13 amino acids. The CDR3 loop is CASSTLENSPLHF. CDR3 sequence (DNA): TGTGCCAGCAGTACCCTGGAAAATTCACCCCTCCACTTT.

The V and J genes are TRBV6-4 and TRBJ2-1, with TRBD2 matching over 11 bases. V lost 5 bases, J lost 6 bases, and 9 bases stayed unmatched. CDR1 is MRHNA and CDR2 is SNTAGT in the germline V gene. The CDR3 loop spans 16 amino acids. The CDR3, as DNA: TGTGCCAGCAGTACCTTAGCGGGGGGGCCGGTCAATGAGCAGTTCTTC. Encoded protein: CASSTLAGGPVNEQFF.

This clone has just one count. The CDR3 loop is CASSLTRTGLTGELFF. DNA for the CDR3: TGTGCCAGCAGCTTAACCCGGACAGGACTCACCGGGGAGCTGTTTTTT. The chain is built from TRBV7-3 and TRBJ2-2, with TRBD1 identical over 7 bases. Germline CDR1 and CDR2: SGHTA and FQGTGA. The CDR3 is 16 residues long. V was clipped by 0 bases and J by 4 bases; unmatched bases: 5.

The rearrangement uses TRBV5-4 and TRBJ1-2, with D possibly being TRBD1 (6 bases). Per the germline V gene, CDR1 is SGHNT and CDR2 is YYREEE (reference sequence). CDR3 length equals 13 residues. Trimming removed 1 base at V and 6 bases at J, with 10 bases between. The CDR3 bases are TGTGCCAGCAGCTTGTGGCAGGGGAATGGCTACACCTTC. Translating gives CASSLWQGNGYTF.

V usage is TRBV10-3 and J usage is TRBJ2-1; D may be TRBD1 or TRBD2 (5 bases each). Between the trimmed V and J ends, which lost 10 bases and 6 bases, there was a span of 10 bases. Germline loops: CDR1 ENHRY, CDR2 SYGVKD. This CDR3 is built from 11 residues. CDR3 nucleotide sequence: TGTGCCACGGGAAGGGGCAATGAGCAGTTCTTC. It yields the protein CATGRGNEQFF.

The gene calls are TRBV18 and TRBJ2-3; D is unresolved. The germline V and J ends were trimmed by 0 bases and 0 bases, with 10 bases remaining between them. Per the germline V gene, CDR1 is KGHSH and CDR2 is LQKENI. This CDR3 is 16 amino acids long. The CDR3 loop reads CASSPPRLGSTDTQYF. Here the CDR3 DNA reads TGTGCCAGCTCACCACCTCGACTGGGGAGCACAGATACGCAGTATTTT.

The CDR3 is CASSFANSNYGYTF. The CDR3 DNA follows: TGTGCCAGCAGCTTCGCCAATTCTAACTATGGCTACACCTTC. The chain employs TRBV7-9 and TRBJ1-2, with D hard to call. The length of the CDR3 is 14 residues. V was clipped by 3 bases and J by 0 bases, with 8 bases between them. Germline V gene lookup returns CDR1 SEHNR and CDR2 FQNEAQ (reference sequence). The full variable domain, its missing parts supplied by reference TRBV7-9 and TRBJ1-2, is DTGVSQNPRHKITKRGQNVTFRCDPISEHNRLYWYRQTLGQGPEFLTYFQNEAQLEKSRLLSDRFSAERPKGSFSTLEIQRTEQGDSAMYLCASSFANSNYGYTFGSGTRLTVV.

The chain joins TRBV30 to TRBJ2-1, with D possibly being TRBD2 (6 bases). Germline values: CDR1 GTSNPN, CDR2 SVGIG (reference sequence). Trimming cost V 2 bases and J 4 bases, with 12 bases left between them. The CDR3 covers 14 residues. This CDR3 is CAWSWGDQYNEQFF. The CDR3 coding sequence is TGTGCCTGGAGTTGGGGGGACCAGTACAATGAGCAGTTCTTC.

V and J are TRBV7-2 and TRBJ1-6, with D hard to call. There are 15 residues in the CDR3. Germline V gives CDR1 SGHTA, CDR2 FQGNSA. The V and J ends lost 1 base and 7 bases respectively, with 11 bases between them. DNA of the CDR3: TGTGCCAGCAGCTTAGGGCCCTCCGGGAATTCACCCCTCCACTTT. This gives the protein CASSLGPSGNSPLHF. Looking up the rest from reference TRBV7-2 and TRBJ1-6 gives the full variable domain: GAGVSQSPSNKVTEKGKDVELRCDPISGHTALYWYRQSLGQGLEFLIYFQGNSAPDKSGLPSDRFSAERTGGSVSTLTIQRTQQEDSAVYLCASSLGPSGNSPLHFGNGTRLTVT.

The chain is built from TRBV19 and TRBJ1-5; maybe TRBD1 (5 bases). CDR1 LNHDA and CDR2 SQIVND come from the germline V gene (reference sequence). The CDR3 consists of 15 residues. The V end was cut by 6 bases, the J end by 2 bases, with 14 bases between. The CDR3 is CASRSGSVGNQPQHF. The CDR3 DNA is TGTGCCAGTAGGTCAGGGTCGGTGGGCAATCAGCCCCAGCATTTT.

This clone was observed a few times. The CDR3, as DNA: TGCAGCGGAGAGGTGGTCGGGGACAACTACTACAATGAGCAGTTCTTC. This gives the protein CSGEVVGDNYYNEQFF. V is TRBV29-1 and J is TRBJ2-1, with TRBD1 as a possible D gene (6 bases). V was clipped by 7 bases and J by 3 bases, with 22 bases between them. Germline V lookup: CDR1 SQVTM, CDR2 ANQGSEA. CDR3 length: 16 amino acids.

The chain carries TRBV5-1 and TRBJ2-5, with 15 nucleotides matching TRBD2. Per the germline V gene, CDR1 is SGHRS and CDR2 is YFSETQ. This CDR3 has 17 residues. The junction had 10 bases not matched to a gene; V was cut back by 4 bases and J by 6 bases. The DNA for the CDR3 is TGCGCCAGCAGCCCTGGACTAGCGGGAGGGTCGGGGAAGACCCAGTACTTC. This gives the protein CASSPGLAGGSGKTQYF.

The rearrangement uses TRBV9 and TRBJ2-7; D unresolved. The V end lost 0 bases, the J end lost 3 bases, and 7 bases lay between the germline ends. In germline, CDR1 is SGDLS, CDR2 YYNGEE. This CDR3 comprises 13 residues. Written as DNA, the CDR3 is TGTGCCAGCAGCGTAGAGGCTAGCTACGAGCAGTACTTC. It yields the protein CASSVEASYEQYF.

The J gene is TRBJ2-1, the V gene TRBV6-5; 12 nucleotides align to TRBD2. Germline CDR1 and CDR2: MNHEY and SVGAGI. This CDR3 has 15 residues. V shed 7 bases, J shed 8 bases, and the junction held 9 bases outside the gene matches. CDR3 sequence: CASTLAGGPSDEQFF. CDR3 coding DNA: TGTGCCAGCACTCTAGCGGGGGGGCCATCGGATGAGCAGTTCTTC.

This clone is a singleton in its sample. The chain employs TRBV7-9 and TRBJ2-5; 9 nucleotides agree with TRBD1. Trimming at V came to 5 bases and at J to 4 bases, leaving 5 bases not matched to a gene. This CDR3 is built from 14 residues. The V gene's germline CDR1 is SEHNR and CDR2 FQNEAQ (reference sequence). In DNA, the CDR3 is TGTGCCAGCAGCGTCGACAGGGGGGCAGAGACCCAGTACTTC. Its translation: CASSVDRGAETQYF.

This chain connects TRBV9 to TRBJ1-6; D possibly corresponds to TRBD1 (5 bases). The ends were cut back, 2 bases at V and 7 bases at J, with 16 bases in the middle. CDR1 is SGDLS and CDR2 is YYNGEE in the germline V gene. The CDR3 consists of 16 residues. The CDR3, as DNA: TGTGCCAGCAGCGTGGCGGGGCAGAGCCTAAATTCACCCCTCCACTTT. Its translation: CASSVAGQSLNSPLHF. The variable domain in full, completed from reference TRBV9 and TRBJ1-6, reads DSGVTQTPKHLITATGQRVTLRCSPRSGDLSVYWYQQSLDQGLQFLIQYYNGEERAKGNILERFSAQQFPDLHSELNLSSLELGDSALYFCASSVAGQSLNSPLHFGNGTRLTVT.

This clone was counted a few times. The chain recombines TRBV4-3 with TRBJ1-1, with no clear D. This CDR3 is built from 15 residues. Per germline, CDR1 LGHNA and CDR2 YSLEER. With 4 bases removed from V and 0 bases from J, the gap between germline ends came to 12 bases. The CDR3 nucleotides read TGCGCCAGCAGCCCGAACGCACTCATGAACACTGAAGCTTTCTTT. It yields the protein CASSPNALMNTEAFF.

V usage is TRBV24-1 and J usage is TRBJ2-3; TRBD2 agrees at 8 bases. The V segment lost 3 bases and the J segment 3 bases; nucleotides outside the gene matches: 1. The V gene's germline CDR1 is KGHDR and CDR2 SFDVKD. The CDR3 spans 14 residues. The CDR3 DNA reads as TGTGCCACCAGTGATGCGGGAGGTACAGATACGCAGTATTTT. It translates to CATSDAGGTDTQYF.

This clone was seen only a few times. This chain uses TRBV4-1 with TRBJ1-1; D unclear. V shed 0 bases and J shed 5 bases, with 16 bases lying between them. The germline V gene encodes CDR1 MGHRA and CDR2 YSYEKL. The CDR3 has 16 residues. The CDR3 loop reads CASSQDKGEVATEAFF. As DNA, the CDR3 is TGCGCCAGCAGCCAAGATAAGGGCGAGGTCGCGACTGAAGCTTTCTTT.

This clone was detected once. The CDR3 here is CATSDGHRTYEQYF. The DNA of the CDR3 is TGTGCCACCAGTGACGGACACCGAACCTACGAGCAGTACTTC. The chain recombines TRBV24-1 with TRBJ2-7, with D perhaps TRBD1 (5 bases). The germline gives CDR1 KGHDR, CDR2 SFDVKD. There are 14 residues in the CDR3. Trimming cost V 4 bases and J 2 bases, with 11 bases left between them.

The chain uses TRBV6-5 and TRBJ1-2, with 7 bases identical to TRBD1. Looked up from germline, CDR1 is MNHEY and CDR2 is SVGAGI. V dropped 0 bases and J dropped 8; count of bases not matched to a gene: 6. The CDR3 is made up of 14 amino acids. CDR3 nucleotide sequence: TGTGCCAGCAGTTACTCGACGACAGGGAACGGCTACACCTTC. Translated: CASSYSTTGNGYTF.

J is TRBJ2-7 and V is TRBV10-3, with no clear D. Trimming left V 4 bases short and J 2 bases short, with 9 bases between. The CDR3 is 13 amino acids. In germline, CDR1 is ENHRY, CDR2 SYGVKD. CDR3 DNA sequence: TGTGCCATCAGTGGCAGGTTAACCTACGAGCAGTACTTC. Protein product: CAISGRLTYEQYF.